This T cell receptor (beta chain) was retrieved from a study of control samples from healthy donors and cancer patients. In germline, CDR1 is MNHEY, CDR2 SMNVEV (reference sequence). With 0 bases removed from V and 2 bases from J, the gap between germline ends came to 10 bases. This CDR3 has 15 residues. Clones were sequenced by immunoSEQ multiplex PCR, and TCRdb holds only the in-frame ones, with some missing. The table includes 150,000 to 200,000 clones, 94% detected once. Sequences were obtained from blood. J is TRBJ1-2 and V is TRBV27, with D maybe TRBD1 (6 bases). The clonotype comes from a woman aged 18-29 years in good health. The CDR3 DNA reads TGTGCCAGCAGTTTATCGGCAGGGGTGAACTATGGCTACACCTTC. This translates into CASSLSAGVNYGYTF.